This T cell receptor (beta chain) was captured by sequencing in a study of T cell repertoires in cytomegalovirus infection. Study summary: Matching HLA type and CMV infection were both indicated by public TCR beta signatures. Study-wide results and limits: HLA-C-restricted CMV clonotypes gave the most frequent clonotype in two of eight donors. Pooled public TCR beta family frequency picked out CMV carriers with the relevant HLA.

The trim removed 8 bases at V and 6 bases at J, leaving 1 base unmatched. From germline, CDR1 is LNHDA and CDR2 SQIVND (reference sequence). The CDR3 totals 11 residues. TCRdb independently ran MiXCR on the reads; one entry per CDR3 protein. The sample yields 700,000 to 950,000 distinct CDR3 sequences, approximately 29% seen once. As for this clonotype: Antigen unknown.

The sample in question was cultured CD8+ T cells from PBMCs, obtained from culture after CMV antigen stimulation. This sequence joins TRBV19 and TRBJ1-1, with TRBD1 identical over 9 bases. This receptor was taken from a human donor in good health (CMV status not recorded). Some clones in this sample may be carry-over from other donors' samples. The CDR3 protein is CASWTGAEAFF. The CDR3 region has the DNA TGTGCCAGTTGGACAGGGGCTGAAGCTTTCTTT.